This T cell receptor (beta chain) was obtained from a study of identical twins. This clonotype was recorded a few times. The CDR3 consists of 16 residues. A single record per CDR3 protein comes from TCRdb applying MiXCR to the 5' RACE reads. This sample yields some 600,000 distinct CDR3 sequences, of which 7.1% are seen a single time; over 1.5% belongs to the top ten. These same data were also listed under a study on yellow fever vaccine responses in identical twins.

The sample comprised PBMCs. This chain joins TRBV21-1 and TRBJ1-5; the D segment call TRBD1 is taken from the table without a DNA check. TRBV21-1 is a documented pseudogene. The sequence was obtained from a woman aged 18-29 years in good health. CDR3 amino acids: CASSKVSQGRNQPQHF. CDR3 DNA: TGTGCCAGCAGCAAAGTGTCCCAGGGAAGGAATCAGCCCCAGCATTTT.